This TCR beta chain is from a study of patients and donors after allogeneic stem cell transplantation. TCRdb passed the RT-PCR reads through MiXCR, listing each CDR3 protein once. The table has around 170,000 distinct CDR3 sequences, 24% seen once. CDR1 is DFQATT and CDR2 is SNEGSKA in the germline V gene (reference sequence). Trimming removed 0 bases from V and 2 bases from J; junction bases left unmatched: 5. The CDR3 spans 15 residues. The sequence came from a human donor who was either an allogeneic HSCT recipient or a stem cell or donor lymphocyte infusion donor (not recorded which). It is not recorded whose cells these are; they may come from a transplant donor. The chain uses TRBV20-1 and TRBJ2-7; 9 nucleotides line up with TRBD2. Sequencing was done on a sample of blood, either unsorted or a sorted T cell fraction (not recorded which). The CDR3 DNA reads TGCAGTGCTAGAGATCTTAGCGGGAGTACCTACGAGCAGTACTTC. It is translated as CSARDLSGSTYEQYF.